This T cell receptor beta chain was observed in a study of cytomegalovirus exposure and HLA in healthy donors (TCRdb year 2017). For context, the study as a whole: A later analysis indicated that the 90 to 150 validation repertoires were generated on the platform also employed for the 700 or so repertoires of the first cohort. A separate validation cohort of approximately 120 different subjects was used in addition to the 666-subject first cohort. The study combined high-throughput TCR immunosequencing, statistical association of individual TCRs with disease status, and machine learning to predict cytomegalovirus infection status. The study aimed to test whether signatures of past pathogen exposure could be identified by cataloging public T cell receptors. Study-level results and caveats: All 120 or so repertoires were used to score co-occurrence in the validation cohort in a later analysis, because that analysis had no HLA typing for the cohort. While some public TCRs were present in many individuals, most TCR sequences turned up only very rarely across donors. The study gave a list of about 170 TCR beta chains associated with cytomegalovirus. Cytomegalovirus status was reported to be diagnosed by the classifier with high specificity and sensitivity in both the original and validation cohorts. According to the authors, the approach could potentially be generalized to other disease states and immunological phenotypes. Of the cluster scores, roughly 95% were above 0 in a later analysis, which found that TCRs clustered in the first cohort also tended to co-occur in the 120 validation repertoires. In vitro tests confirmed that a few of the cytomegalovirus-associated TCR beta chains recognize cytomegalovirus antigens.

Of note for this clone: Its antigen remains unidentified. No base qualities exist here, and no much larger clone lies one base off it.

According to the germline V gene, CDR1 reads SGHAT and CDR2 reads FQNNGV. From the cysteine through the phenylalanine, the CDR3 covers 14 amino acids. Only CDR3 DNA is held: 42 bases, read in frame from base 1. At the junction V is shortened by 6 bases and J by 4 bases; bases outside the gene matches: 6. The donors were included in the validation cohort of 120 subjects, a group kept apart from the roughly 700-subject first cohort. Library construction relied on the immunoSEQ multiplex PCR assay. The original pipeline was this. A statistical classification framework was built for diagnosing cytomegalovirus status from the catalog of TCR beta chain sequences. TCRdb limited this immuneACCESS table to in-frame rearrangements with V and J called. A share of clones is missing; checked studies link under half to unresolved V genes, and the rest is unexplained. V, J and clone size reflect that table, while D and trimming were determined from the DNA. Within this sample are some 170,000 clones, with approximately 86% of them counted one time only. The ten largest make up approximately 2.5% of the sample.

The sequencing input was PBMCs. Here the chain combines TRBV11-2 and TRBJ2-1; 7 bases in the junction line up with TRBD1. The sequence derives from a young man in good health and CMV-seropositive. The CDR3 protein sequence reads: CASRLQGPYNEQFF. In nucleotides, the sequence is TGTGCCAGCAGGTTACAGGGGCCTTACAATGAGCAGTTCTTC.